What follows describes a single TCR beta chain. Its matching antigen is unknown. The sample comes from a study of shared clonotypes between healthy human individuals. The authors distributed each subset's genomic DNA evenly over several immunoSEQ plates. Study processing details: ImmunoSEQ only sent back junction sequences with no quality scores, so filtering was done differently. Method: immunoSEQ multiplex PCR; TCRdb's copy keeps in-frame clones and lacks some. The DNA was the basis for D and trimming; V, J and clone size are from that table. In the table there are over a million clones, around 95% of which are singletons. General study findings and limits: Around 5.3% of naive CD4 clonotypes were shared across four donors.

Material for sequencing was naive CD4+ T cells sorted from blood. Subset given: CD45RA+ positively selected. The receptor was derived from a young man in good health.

The DNA for the CDR3 is TGTGCCAGCTCACCTTTGGGACCCGGACAGAACACAGATACGCAGTATTTT. Its translation is CASSPLGPGQNTDTQYF. The chain couples TRBV18 to TRBJ2-3, with D maybe TRBD1 (6 bases). Germline V gives CDR1 KGHSH, CDR2 LQKENI. This CDR3 comprises 17 residues. V was clipped by 3 bases and J by 2 bases, with 18 bases between them.